Sequencing of this T cell receptor (beta chain) was carried out in a study of beta chain features in type 1 diabetes. Study-wide context: Healthy donors, compared against patients, showed similar age, gender and cell yields. General study findings and limits: PCR might preferentially amplify shorter templates, equally in patients and controls.

The authors reverse transcribed all of the isolated RNA, so sequencing captured expressed TCRB transcripts. The read count averaged around 4 million across naive, central memory and regulatory T cell samples. Profiled with immunoSEQ multiplex PCR; TCRdb holds only in-frame clones, not every one. The sample contains 850,000 to 900,000 clones, 15% to 20% of which appear only once. With regard to this clone: Its antigen is unidentified.

Purity exceeded 95% in all sorted populations. Germline-derived CDR1 and CDR2 are SGHNT and YYREEE (reference sequence). The CDR3 has 15 residues. V was pared by 6 bases and J by 0 bases, with 13 bases between. Sample: naive CD4+ T cells from blood. V usage is TRBV5-4 and J usage is TRBJ2-1; D remains ambiguous. This TCR was sampled from a woman between 18 and 29 years old in good health. CDR3 coding DNA: TGTGCCAGCATGGAAGCGCCTAGCTCCTACAATGAGCAGTTCTTC. Translated, it gives CASMEAPSSYNEQFF. Using reference TRBV5-4 and TRBJ2-1 for the parts outside the CDR3, the full variable domain is ETGVTQSPTHLIKTRGQQVTLRCSSQSGHNTVSWYQQALGQGPQFIFQYYREEENGRGNFPPRFSGLQFPNYSSELNVNALELDDSALYLCASMEAPSSYNEQFFGPGTRLTVL.